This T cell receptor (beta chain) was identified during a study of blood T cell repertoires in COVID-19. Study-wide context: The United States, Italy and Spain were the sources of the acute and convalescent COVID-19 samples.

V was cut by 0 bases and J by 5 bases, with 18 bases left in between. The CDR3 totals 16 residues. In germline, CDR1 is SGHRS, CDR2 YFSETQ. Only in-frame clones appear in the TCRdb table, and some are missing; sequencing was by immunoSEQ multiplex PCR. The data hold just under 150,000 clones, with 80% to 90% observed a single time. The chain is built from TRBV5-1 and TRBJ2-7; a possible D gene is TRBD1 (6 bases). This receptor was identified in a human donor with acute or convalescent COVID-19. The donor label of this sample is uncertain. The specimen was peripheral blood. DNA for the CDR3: TGCGCCAGCAGCTTGGACCCCGGCCAGGGGCCCAACGAGCAGTACTTC. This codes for CASSLDPGQGPNEQYF.